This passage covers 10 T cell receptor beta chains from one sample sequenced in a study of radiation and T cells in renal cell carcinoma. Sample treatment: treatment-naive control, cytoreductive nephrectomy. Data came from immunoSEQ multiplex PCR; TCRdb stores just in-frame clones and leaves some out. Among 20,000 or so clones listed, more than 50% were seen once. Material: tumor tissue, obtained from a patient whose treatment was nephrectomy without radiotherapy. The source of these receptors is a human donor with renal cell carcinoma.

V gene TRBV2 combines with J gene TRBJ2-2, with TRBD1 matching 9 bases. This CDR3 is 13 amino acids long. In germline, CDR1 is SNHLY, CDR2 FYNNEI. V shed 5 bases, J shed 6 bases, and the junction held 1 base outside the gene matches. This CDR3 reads CASSRTGAGELFF. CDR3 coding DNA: TGTGCCAGCAGTCGGACAGGGGCCGGGGAGCTGTTTTTT.

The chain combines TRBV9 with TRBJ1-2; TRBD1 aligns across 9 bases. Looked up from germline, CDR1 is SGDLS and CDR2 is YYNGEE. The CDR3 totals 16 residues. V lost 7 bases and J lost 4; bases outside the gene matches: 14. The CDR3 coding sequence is TGTGCCAGCGGGGCCCCCCTGGACAGGGGCAGCTATGGCTACACCTTC. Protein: CASGAPLDRGSYGYTF.

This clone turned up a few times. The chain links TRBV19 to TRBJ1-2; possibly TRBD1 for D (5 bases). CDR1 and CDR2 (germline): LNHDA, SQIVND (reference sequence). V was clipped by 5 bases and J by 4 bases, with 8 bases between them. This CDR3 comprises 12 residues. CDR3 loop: CASSPGSYGYTF. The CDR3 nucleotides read TGTGCCAGTAGTCCAGGGTCCTATGGCTACACCTTC.

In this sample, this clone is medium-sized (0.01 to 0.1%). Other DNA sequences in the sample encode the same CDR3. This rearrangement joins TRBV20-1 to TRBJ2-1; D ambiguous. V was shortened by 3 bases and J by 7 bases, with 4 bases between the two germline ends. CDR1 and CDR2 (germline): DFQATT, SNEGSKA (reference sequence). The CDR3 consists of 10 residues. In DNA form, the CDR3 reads TGCAGTGCTAGTGCTAATGAGCAGTTCTTC. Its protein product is CSASANEQFF.

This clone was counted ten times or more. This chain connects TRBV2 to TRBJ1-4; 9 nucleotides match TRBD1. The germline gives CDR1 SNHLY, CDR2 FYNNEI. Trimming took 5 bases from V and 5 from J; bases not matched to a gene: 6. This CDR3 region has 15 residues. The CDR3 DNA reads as TGTGCCAGCAGTCCCGACAGGGGGGGAAATGAAAAACTGTTTTTT. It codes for CASSPDRGGNEKLFF.

DNA of the CDR3: TGCGCCAGCAGCTTGGGAACAGTGGGTCAGCCCCAGCATTTT. Its translation: CASSLGTVGQPQHF. The V and J genes are TRBV5-1 and TRBJ1-5; no firm D call. The CDR3 length is 14 residues. Trimming pared 0 bases from V and 6 bases from J, leaving 10 bases between. Germline V gives CDR1 SGHRS, CDR2 YFSETQ. The whole variable domain, remainder taken from reference TRBV5-1 and TRBJ1-5, is KAGVTQTPRYLIKTRGQQVTLSCSPISGHRSVSWYQQTPGQGLQFLFEYFSETQRNKGNFPGRFSGRQFSNSRSEMNVSTLELGDSALYLCASSLGTVGQPQHFGDGTRLSIL.

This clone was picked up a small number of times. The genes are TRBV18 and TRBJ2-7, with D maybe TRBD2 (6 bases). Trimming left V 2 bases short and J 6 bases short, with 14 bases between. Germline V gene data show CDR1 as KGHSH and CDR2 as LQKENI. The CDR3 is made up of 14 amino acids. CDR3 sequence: CASSPVADRVEQYF. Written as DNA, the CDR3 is TGTGCCAGCTCACCAGTAGCGGACCGTGTCGAGCAGTACTTC.

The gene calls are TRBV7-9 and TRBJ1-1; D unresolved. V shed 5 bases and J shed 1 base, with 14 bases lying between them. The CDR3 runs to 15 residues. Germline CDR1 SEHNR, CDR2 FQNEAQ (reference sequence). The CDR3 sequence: CASSPQLVSNTEAFF. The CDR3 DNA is TGTGCCAGCAGCCCCCAGTTGGTCTCGAACACTGAAGCTTTCTTT.

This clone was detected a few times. CDR3: CASSVRQGSSGYTF. The CDR3 DNA reads as TGTGCCAGCAGTGTCCGACAGGGATCGTCAGGCTACACCTTC. The chain couples TRBV27 to TRBJ1-2, with TRBD1 matching 7 bases. J gave up 8 bases and V 5 bases, and 11 bases lay outside the gene matches. Germline V gene sequence: CDR1 MNHEY, CDR2 SMNVEV (reference sequence). The CDR3 spans 14 residues.

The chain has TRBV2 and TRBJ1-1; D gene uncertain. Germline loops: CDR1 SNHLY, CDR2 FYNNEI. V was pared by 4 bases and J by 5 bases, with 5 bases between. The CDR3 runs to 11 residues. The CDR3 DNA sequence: TGTGCCAGCAGTGTGTCGACTGAAGCTTTCTTT. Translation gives CASSVSTEAFF.